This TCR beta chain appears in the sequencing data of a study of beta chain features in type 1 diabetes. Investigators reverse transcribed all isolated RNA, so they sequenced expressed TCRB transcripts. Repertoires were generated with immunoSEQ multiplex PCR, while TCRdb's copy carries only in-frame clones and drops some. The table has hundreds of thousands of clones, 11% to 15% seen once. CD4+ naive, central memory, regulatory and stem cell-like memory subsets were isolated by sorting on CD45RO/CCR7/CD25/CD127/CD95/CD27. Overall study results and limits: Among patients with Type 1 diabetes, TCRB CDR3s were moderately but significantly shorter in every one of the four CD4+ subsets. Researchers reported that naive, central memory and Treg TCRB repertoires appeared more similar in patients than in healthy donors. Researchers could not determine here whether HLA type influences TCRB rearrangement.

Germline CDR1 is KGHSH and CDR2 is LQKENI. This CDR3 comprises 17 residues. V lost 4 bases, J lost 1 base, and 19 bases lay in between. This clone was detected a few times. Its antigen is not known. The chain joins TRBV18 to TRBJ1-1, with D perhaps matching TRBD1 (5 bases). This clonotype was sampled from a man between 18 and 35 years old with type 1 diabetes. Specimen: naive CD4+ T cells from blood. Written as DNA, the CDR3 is TGTGCCAGCTCACGTTCATTGGGAGGGGAGGGGAACACTGAAGCTTTCTTT. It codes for CASSRSLGGEGNTEAFF.